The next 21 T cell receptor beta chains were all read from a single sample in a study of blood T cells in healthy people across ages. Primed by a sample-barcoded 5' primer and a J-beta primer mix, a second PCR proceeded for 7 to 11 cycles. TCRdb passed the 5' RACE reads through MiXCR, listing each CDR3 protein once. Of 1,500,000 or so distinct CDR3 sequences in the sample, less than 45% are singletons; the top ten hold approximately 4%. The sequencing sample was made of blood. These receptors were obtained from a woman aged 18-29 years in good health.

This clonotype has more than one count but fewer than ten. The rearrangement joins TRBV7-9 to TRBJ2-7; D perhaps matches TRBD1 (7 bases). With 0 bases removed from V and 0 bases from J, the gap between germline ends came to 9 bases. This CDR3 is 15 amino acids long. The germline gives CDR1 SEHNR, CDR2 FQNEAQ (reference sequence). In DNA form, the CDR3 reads TGTGCCAGCAGCTTAGCCCAGGGGGGCTCCTACGAGCAGTACTTC. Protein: CASSLAQGGSYEQYF.

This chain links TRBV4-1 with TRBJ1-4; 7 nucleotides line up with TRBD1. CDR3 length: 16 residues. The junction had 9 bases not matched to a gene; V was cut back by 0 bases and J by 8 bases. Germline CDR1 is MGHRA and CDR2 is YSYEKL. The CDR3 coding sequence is TGCGCCAGCAGCCAAGAGGGGAGACAGGGCCGCGAAAAACTGTTTTTT. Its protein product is CASSQEGRQGREKLFF.

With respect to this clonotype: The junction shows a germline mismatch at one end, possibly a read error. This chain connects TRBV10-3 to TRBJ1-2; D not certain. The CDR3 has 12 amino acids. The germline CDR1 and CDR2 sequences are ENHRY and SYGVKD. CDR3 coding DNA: TGTGTCATCAGCAGCTTGGCACAGGGCTACACCTTC. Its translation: CVISSLAQGYTF.

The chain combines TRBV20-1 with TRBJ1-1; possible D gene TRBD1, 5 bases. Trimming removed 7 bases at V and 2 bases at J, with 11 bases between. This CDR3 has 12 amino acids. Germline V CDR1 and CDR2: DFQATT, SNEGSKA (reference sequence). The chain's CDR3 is CSVGGPNTEAFF. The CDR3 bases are TGCAGTGTCGGGGGTCCTAACACTGAAGCTTTCTTT.

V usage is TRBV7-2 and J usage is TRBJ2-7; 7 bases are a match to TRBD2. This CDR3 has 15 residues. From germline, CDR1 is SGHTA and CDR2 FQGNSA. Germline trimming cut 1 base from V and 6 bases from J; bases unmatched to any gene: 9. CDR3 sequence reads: CASSLVLADNSEQYF. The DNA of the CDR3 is TGTGCCAGCAGCTTAGTTCTAGCGGACAACAGCGAGCAGTACTTC.

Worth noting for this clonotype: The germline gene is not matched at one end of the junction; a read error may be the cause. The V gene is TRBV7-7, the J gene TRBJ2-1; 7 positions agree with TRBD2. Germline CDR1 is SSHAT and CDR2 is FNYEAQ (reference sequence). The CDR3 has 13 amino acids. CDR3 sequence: CASSPIQRGEQFF. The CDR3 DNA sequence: TGTGCTAGCAGCCCCATACAGCGGGGTGAGCAGTTCTTC.

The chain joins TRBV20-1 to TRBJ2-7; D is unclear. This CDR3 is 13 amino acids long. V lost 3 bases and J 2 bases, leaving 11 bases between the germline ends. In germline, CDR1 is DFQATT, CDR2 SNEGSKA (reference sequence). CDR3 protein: CSASRAATYEQYF. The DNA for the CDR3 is TGCAGTGCTAGTAGGGCAGCAACCTACGAGCAGTACTTC.

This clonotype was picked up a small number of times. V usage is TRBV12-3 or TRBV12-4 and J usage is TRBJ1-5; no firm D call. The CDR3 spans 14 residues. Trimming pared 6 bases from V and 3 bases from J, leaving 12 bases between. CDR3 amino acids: CASRQGGPNQPQHF. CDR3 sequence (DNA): TGTGCCAGCAGACAAGGAGGCCCCAATCAGCCCCAGCATTTT.

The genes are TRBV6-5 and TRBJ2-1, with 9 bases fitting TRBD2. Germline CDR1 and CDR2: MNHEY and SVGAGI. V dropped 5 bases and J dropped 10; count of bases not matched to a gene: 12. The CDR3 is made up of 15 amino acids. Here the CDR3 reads CASSDPGLAGKEQFF. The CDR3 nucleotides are TGTGCCAGCAGTGACCCCGGGCTAGCGGGAAAGGAGCAGTTCTTC.

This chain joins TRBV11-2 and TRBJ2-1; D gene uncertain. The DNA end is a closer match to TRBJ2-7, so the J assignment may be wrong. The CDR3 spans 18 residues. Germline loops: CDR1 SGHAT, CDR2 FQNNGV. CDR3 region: CASSLDVLASYLYNEQYF. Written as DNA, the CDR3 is TGTGCCAGCAGCTTAGATGTATTAGCCTCATACCTATACAATGAGCAGTACTTC.

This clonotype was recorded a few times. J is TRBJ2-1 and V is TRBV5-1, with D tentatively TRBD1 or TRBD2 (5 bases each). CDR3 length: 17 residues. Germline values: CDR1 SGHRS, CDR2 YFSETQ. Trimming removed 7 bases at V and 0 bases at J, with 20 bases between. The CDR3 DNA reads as TGCGCCAGCTTTTGGTCCCCGGGGCAGAGCTCCTACAATGAGCAGTTCTTC. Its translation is CASFWSPGQSSYNEQFF.

For the CDR3, the DNA is TGTGCCAGCAGTTATCAACGGGGGCACGAGCAGTACTTC. Encoded protein: CASSYQRGHEQYF. V and J are TRBV6-5 and TRBJ2-4; D assignment may be TRBD1 or TRBD2 (6 bases each). The tail of the sequence fits TRBJ2-7 better, so the J call may be wrong. Germline V gives CDR1 MNHEY, CDR2 SVGAGI. This CDR3 is built from 13 residues.

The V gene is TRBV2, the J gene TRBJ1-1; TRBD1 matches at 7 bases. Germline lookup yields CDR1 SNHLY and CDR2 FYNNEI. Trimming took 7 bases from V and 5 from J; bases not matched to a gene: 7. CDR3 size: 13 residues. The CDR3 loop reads CASTGEGATEAFF. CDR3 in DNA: TGTGCCAGCACGGGGGAGGGGGCAACTGAAGCTTTCTTT.

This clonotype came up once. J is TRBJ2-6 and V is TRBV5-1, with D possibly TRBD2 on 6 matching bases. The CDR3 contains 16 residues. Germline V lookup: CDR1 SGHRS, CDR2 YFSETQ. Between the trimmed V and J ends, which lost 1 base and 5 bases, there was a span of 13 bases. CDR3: CASSLLGRGRANVLTF. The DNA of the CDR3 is TGCGCCAGCAGCTTGTTGGGTCGGGGGAGGGCCAACGTCCTGACTTTC.

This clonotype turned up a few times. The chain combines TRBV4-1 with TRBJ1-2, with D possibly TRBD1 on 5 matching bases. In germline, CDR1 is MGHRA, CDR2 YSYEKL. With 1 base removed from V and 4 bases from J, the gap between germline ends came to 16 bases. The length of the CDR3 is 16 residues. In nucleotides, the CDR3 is TGCGCCAGCAGCCAAGTGGTGCGAGGGGCGTCCTATGGCTACACCTTC. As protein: CASSQVVRGASYGYTF.

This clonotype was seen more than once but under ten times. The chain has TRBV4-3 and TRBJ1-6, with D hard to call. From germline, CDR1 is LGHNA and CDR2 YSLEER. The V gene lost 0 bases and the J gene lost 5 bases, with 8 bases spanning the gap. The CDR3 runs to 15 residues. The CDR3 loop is CASSQESRNNSPLHF. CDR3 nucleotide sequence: TGCGCCAGCAGCCAAGAGAGTAGGAATAATTCACCCCTCCACTTT.

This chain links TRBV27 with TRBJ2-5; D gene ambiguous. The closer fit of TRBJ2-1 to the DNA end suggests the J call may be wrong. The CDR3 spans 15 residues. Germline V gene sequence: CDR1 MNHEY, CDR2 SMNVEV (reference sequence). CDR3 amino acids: CASSLKWQSQETQFF. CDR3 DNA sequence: TGTGCCAGCAGCCTTAAATGGCAGTCGCAAGAGACCCAGTTCTTC.

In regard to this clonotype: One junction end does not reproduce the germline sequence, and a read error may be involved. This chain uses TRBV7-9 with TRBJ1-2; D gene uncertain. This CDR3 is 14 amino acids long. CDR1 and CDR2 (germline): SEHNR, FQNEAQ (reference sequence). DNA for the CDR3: TGTGCCGGCAGCTTACAACAAGCATATAATGGCTACACCTTC. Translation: CAGSLQQAYNGYTF.

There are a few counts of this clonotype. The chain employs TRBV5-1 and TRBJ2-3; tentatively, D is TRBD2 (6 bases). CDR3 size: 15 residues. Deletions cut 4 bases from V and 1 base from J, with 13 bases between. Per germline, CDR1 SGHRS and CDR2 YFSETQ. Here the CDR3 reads CASSPSGVGTDTQYF. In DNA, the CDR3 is TGCGCCAGCAGCCCCTCGGGGGTCGGCACAGATACGCAGTATTTT.

CDR3 coding DNA: TGTGCCACCAGCAGGATGATAGGGTCGGGTACGCAGTATTTT. As protein: CATSRMIGSGTQYF. The chain employs TRBV15 and TRBJ2-3; D not certain. V lost 3 bases, J lost 8 bases, and 15 bases lay in between. This CDR3 comprises 14 residues. Germline loops: CDR1 LNHNV, CDR2 YYDKDF (reference sequence).

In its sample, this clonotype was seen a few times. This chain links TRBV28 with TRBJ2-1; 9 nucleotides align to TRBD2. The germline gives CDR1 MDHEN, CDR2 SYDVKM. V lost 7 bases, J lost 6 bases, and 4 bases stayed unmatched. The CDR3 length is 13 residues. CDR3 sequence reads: CASTRGRANEQFF. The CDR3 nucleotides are TGTGCCAGCACTCGCGGGAGGGCCAATGAGCAGTTCTTC.